This entry lists 4 T cell receptor beta chains sequenced from one sample in a study of CD4 T cells in relation to SARS-CoV-2 and coronaviruses. Data came from immunoSEQ multiplex PCR; TCRdb stores just in-frame clones and leaves some out. The table has around 34,000 clones, under 80% seen once. Antigen specificity for these receptors is unknown. Sequenced sample: memory CD4+ T cells from PBMCs, cultured in vitro. These receptors came from an adult with COVID-19.

This clone has just a few counts. V is TRBV27 and J is TRBJ2-3, with D possibly TRBD1 on 6 matching bases. The CDR3 has 15 amino acids. Germline V gene lookup returns CDR1 MNHEY and CDR2 SMNVEV (reference sequence). V shed 6 bases and J shed 0 bases, with 13 bases lying between them. The CDR3 nucleotides are TGTGCCAGCAGGTCACAGGGCGCCAGCACAGATACGCAGTATTTT. Translation: CASRSQGASTDTQYF.

This clone was detected only once. V gene TRBV27 combines with J gene TRBJ2-1, with 11 bases aligning to TRBD2. The germline V gene encodes CDR1 MNHEY and CDR2 SMNVEV (reference sequence). V was clipped by 6 bases and J by 6 bases; unmatched bases: 7. The CDR3 loop spans 15 amino acids. CDR3 in amino acids: CASRDLAGGSNEQFF. In DNA form, the CDR3 reads TGTGCCAGCAGAGACCTAGCGGGAGGTAGCAATGAGCAGTTCTTC.

Only a few counts were recorded for this clone. The chain carries TRBV7-9 and TRBJ2-7; D is ambiguous. Trimming left V 2 bases short and J 7 bases short, with 3 bases between. The CDR3 spans 10 residues. The germline V gene has CDR1 SEHNR and CDR2 FQNEAQ (reference sequence). This chain's CDR3 is CASSLREQYF. The CDR3 coding sequence is TGTGCCAGCAGCTTACGAGAGCAGTACTTC.

The chain employs TRBV7-3 and TRBJ2-7; D perhaps matches TRBD2 (6 bases). Per germline, CDR1 SGHTA and CDR2 FQGTGA. V lost 5 bases to trimming and J lost 3 bases, with 17 bases between them. This CDR3 region has 15 residues. CDR3 bases: TGTGCCAGCAGCAAGGGAGGTCCAGAGAGCTACGAGCAGTACTTC. Translation: CASSKGGPESYEQYF.